One and the same sample provided the 11 T cell receptor beta chains below, sequenced in a study of beta chain features in type 1 diabetes. General observations from the study: Shorter TCRB CDR3s, moderately but significantly so, were found in Type 1 diabetes patients in all four CD4+ subsets.

Of the isolated RNA, all was reverse transcribed, and so the sequenced material was expressed TCRB transcripts. Sequencing used immunoSEQ multiplex PCR; TCRdb keeps in-frame clones, though not all of them. The table lists approximately 58,000 clones, about 64% of them singletons. Antigen specificity for these receptors is unknown. The sequencing input was stem cell memory CD4+ T cells from blood. The receptors were sampled from a woman aged 25 to 39 with type 1 diabetes.

The genes are TRBV7-3 and TRBJ2-3, with 13 bases fitting TRBD2. The J segment lost 6 bases and the V segment lost 1 base, leaving 4 bases of the junction unmatched. CDR3 length: 16 residues. CDR1 is SGHTA and CDR2 is FQGTGA in the germline V gene. The CDR3 spells CASSLRGLAGLDTQYF. The CDR3 bases are TGTGCCAGCAGCTTAAGGGGACTAGCGGGACTCGATACGCAGTATTTT.

In this sample, this clone turned up once. J is TRBJ2-5 and V is TRBV9, with 10 bases lining up with TRBD1. Losses at the gene ends were 5 bases for V and 4 bases for J; bases not matched to a gene: 8. CDR3 length: 15 amino acids. Germline CDR1 SGDLS, CDR2 YYNGEE. CDR3 sequence (DNA): TGTGCCAGCAGTGAAGGGAGGACAGGGGGAGAGACCCAGTACTTC. The encoded protein is CASSEGRTGGETQYF. Full variable domain (missing parts from reference TRBV9 and TRBJ2-5): DSGVTQTPKHLITATGQRVTLRCSPRSGDLSVYWYQQSLDQGLQFLIQYYNGEERAKGNILERFSAQQFPDLHSELNLSSLELGDSALYFCASSEGRTGGETQYFGPGTRLLVL.

The genes are TRBV18 and TRBJ2-7, with 9 bases fitting TRBD1. V trimming: 3 bases; J trimming: 4 bases; junction bases outside the gene matches: 7. This CDR3 region has 15 residues. CDR1 and CDR2 (germline): KGHSH, LQKENI. CDR3 region: CASSPPGQGLYEQYF. CDR3 bases: TGTGCCAGCTCACCGCCGGGACAGGGTTTGTACGAGCAGTACTTC.

The chain joins TRBV5-1 to TRBJ2-1; TRBD1 matches at 12 bases. Losses at the gene ends were 4 bases for V and 7 bases for J; bases not matched to a gene: 9. This CDR3 contains 16 residues. Germline assignment: CDR1 SGHRS and CDR2 YFSETQ. The DNA of the CDR3 is TGCGCCAGCAGCCAAACCGGGACAGGGGGCTGGAATGAGCAGTTCTTC. Translation: CASSQTGTGGWNEQFF.

This chain links TRBV4-1 with TRBJ1-2, with D possibly matching TRBD1 (6 bases). CDR1 MGHRA and CDR2 YSYEKL come from the germline V gene. This CDR3 is 15 amino acids long. Trimming stripped 5 bases from V and 4 bases from J, with 17 bases between. CDR3 sequence: CASSYSLDSFYGYTF. The CDR3 DNA reads TGCGCCAGCAGCTATTCCCTGGACAGCTTCTATGGCTACACCTTC.

The chain carries TRBV27 and TRBJ2-2, with 8 bases lining up with TRBD1. CDR1 and CDR2 from the germline V gene are MNHEY and SMNVEV (reference sequence). The CDR3 is made up of 18 amino acids. V was pared by 3 bases and J by 3 bases, with 12 bases of the junction left unmatched. The CDR3 loop is CASSFSPRTGMDTGELFF. In nucleotides, the CDR3 is TGTGCCAGCAGTTTTTCCCCCAGGACAGGGATGGACACCGGGGAGCTGTTTTTT.

The V gene is TRBV6-5, the J gene TRBJ1-5, with a weak D call TRBD1 (6 bases). Trimming took off 0 bases at V and 5 bases at J, with 8 bases between the two ends. Germline V gene data show CDR1 as MNHEY and CDR2 as SVGAGI. This CDR3 is built from 14 residues. The CDR3 here is CASSYSPGDQPQHF. DNA of the CDR3: TGTGCCAGCAGTTACTCGCCAGGGGATCAGCCCCAGCATTTT.

This clone was found once. V gene TRBV7-3 combines with J gene TRBJ2-3; D not resolved. With 0 bases removed from V and 3 bases from J, the gap between germline ends came to 13 bases. Germline V gene data show CDR1 as SGHTA and CDR2 as FQGTGA. CDR3 length equals 16 residues. CDR3 region: CASSLTLSASTDTQYF. The CDR3 DNA reads TGTGCCAGCAGCTTAACACTTAGTGCCTCAACAGATACGCAGTATTTT.

This chain connects TRBV9 to TRBJ1-1, with a possible D match to TRBD1 (6 bases). The germline gives CDR1 SGDLS, CDR2 YYNGEE. Trimming took 6 bases from V and 1 from J, leaving 19 bases between them. This CDR3 is built from 16 residues. The CDR3 DNA sequence: TGTGCCAGCACACGGGAGGCCGGGACAACGAACACTGAAGCTTTCTTT. It is translated as CASTREAGTTNTEAFF.

This chain connects TRBV30 to TRBJ1-2; D may be TRBD1 (6 bases). CDR1 and CDR2 from the germline V gene are GTSNPN and SVGIG (reference sequence). V shed 6 bases and J shed 0 bases, with 14 bases lying between them. This CDR3 contains 14 residues. The CDR3 loop is CACPRTVANYGYTF. The CDR3 DNA reads as TGTGCCTGCCCAAGGACAGTAGCTAACTATGGCTACACCTTC.

The rearrangement joins TRBV2 to TRBJ2-1; D gene ambiguous. Trimming removed 0 bases at V and 9 bases at J, with 9 bases between. The CDR3 has 13 amino acids. The germline V gene encodes CDR1 SNHLY and CDR2 FYNNEI. CDR3 protein: CASSEAFSGEQFF. CDR3 DNA: TGTGCCAGCAGTGAAGCCTTCTCCGGTGAGCAGTTCTTC.